These 25 T cell receptor beta chains came from one sample sequenced in a study of T cell responses to AZD1222 COVID-19 vaccine. The method was immunoSEQ multiplex PCR; TCRdb's version includes in-frame clones alone and lacks a portion of them. The repertoire holds about 150,000 clones, with about 92% as singletons. The sample here was peripheral blood, taken on day 0 of AZD1222 vaccination. These receptors originate from an adult in good health.

With respect to this clone: Other DNA sequences within the sample encode an identical CDR3. This chain joins TRBV13 and TRBJ2-1, with no clear D. CDR3 size: 12 residues. Germline values: CDR1 PRHDT, CDR2 FYEKMQ (reference sequence). Trimming removed 1 base at V and 7 bases at J, with 5 bases between. CDR3 in amino acids: CASSLVGNEQFF. The CDR3 bases are TGTGCCAGCAGCTTAGTAGGGAATGAGCAGTTCTTC.

The V call is TRBV7-9, the J call TRBJ1-2; D unclear. The length of the CDR3 is 14 residues. The V gene's germline CDR1 is SEHNR and CDR2 FQNEAQ (reference sequence). The germline V and J ends were trimmed by 5 bases and 8 bases, with 18 bases remaining between them. CDR3 bases: TGTGCCAGCAGCACGGGGATCCTGTCGGGGGGCTACACCTTC. It codes for CASSTGILSGGYTF.

This chain joins TRBV9 and TRBJ1-4; a weak D match, TRBD1 (5 bases). Germline loops: CDR1 SGDLS, CDR2 YYNGEE. Trimming took 4 bases from V and 8 from J, leaving 18 bases between them. The CDR3 has 15 amino acids. CDR3 DNA: TGTGCCAGCAGCTTACCCGGGTCGGGGGGGGAAAAACTGTTTTTT. This gives the protein CASSLPGSGGEKLFF.

The rearrangement uses TRBV10-1 and TRBJ1-6, with D hard to call. Between the trimmed V and J ends, which lost 7 bases and 4 bases, there was a span of 11 bases. The V gene's germline CDR1 is WNHNN and CDR2 SYGVQD (reference sequence). This CDR3 comprises 14 residues. The CDR3 DNA reads TGCGCCAGCAAAGCCAGCGGATATAATTCACCCCTCCACTTT. This translates into CASKASGYNSPLHF.

The chain combines TRBV9 with TRBJ1-1; perhaps TRBD1 as D (6 bases). The CDR3 length is 14 residues. V was trimmed by 2 bases and J by 1 base, leaving 9 bases between them. Germline CDR1 SGDLS, CDR2 YYNGEE. The CDR3 sequence is CASSVGAQNTEAFF. As DNA, the CDR3 is TGTGCCAGCAGCGTGGGGGCCCAGAACACTGAAGCTTTCTTT.

V gene TRBV28 combines with J gene TRBJ2-5, with 7 nucleotides matching TRBD1. The CDR3 covers 15 residues. Germline CDR1 MDHEN, CDR2 SYDVKM. V lost 5 bases, J lost 2 bases, and 8 bases stayed unmatched. In nucleotides, the CDR3 is TGTGCCAGCAGTCCCCCGGGACAGCTTCAAGAGACCCAGTACTTC. Translated, it gives CASSPPGQLQETQYF.

This chain connects TRBV9 to TRBJ1-6; the D is unclear. Trimming stripped 0 bases from V and 1 base from J, with 5 bases between. Germline V lookup: CDR1 SGDLS, CDR2 YYNGEE. The CDR3 is 15 amino acids. The CDR3 reads CASSVEGSYNSPLHF. The CDR3 coding sequence is TGTGCCAGCAGCGTAGAGGGTTCCTATAATTCACCCCTCCACTTT. Drawing the rest from reference TRBV9 and TRBJ1-6, the complete variable domain is DSGVTQTPKHLITATGQRVTLRCSPRSGDLSVYWYQQSLDQGLQFLIQYYNGEERAKGNILERFSAQQFPDLHSELNLSSLELGDSALYFCASSVEGSYNSPLHFGNGTRLTVT.

This clone showed up just a few times. The same CDR3 is also encoded by other DNA sequences in this sample. This chain joins TRBV12-3 or TRBV12-4 and TRBJ1-1; D perhaps matches TRBD1 (6 bases). V was cut by 6 bases and J by 1 base, with 9 bases left in between. The CDR3 loop spans 13 amino acids. This chain's CDR3 is CASSLRGNTEAFF. In DNA form, the CDR3 reads TGTGCCAGCAGCCTCAGGGGGAACACTGAAGCTTTCTTT.

CDR3 bases: TGTGCCTGGAGCTCAGGGAGTGGCTACACCTTC. The encoded protein is CAWSSGSGYTF. The chain employs TRBV30 and TRBJ1-2; possibly TRBD1 for D (5 bases). Germline V gene data show CDR1 as GTSNPN and CDR2 as SVGIG (reference sequence). The V end was cut by 3 bases, the J end by 7 bases, with 9 bases between. The CDR3 is 11 residues long.

V usage is TRBV6-5 and J usage is TRBJ1-2, with 9 bases that match TRBD1. The length of the CDR3 is 14 residues. Germline assignment: CDR1 MNHEY and CDR2 SVGAGI. Trimming cost V 6 bases and J 1 base; bases outside gene matches: 3. DNA for the CDR3: TGTGCCAGCAGGAGGACAGGGGTTAACTATGGCTACACCTTC. Amino acids: CASRRTGVNYGYTF.

The chain carries TRBV15 and TRBJ1-2, with D maybe TRBD1 (5 bases). The germline CDR1 and CDR2 sequences are LNHNV and YYDKDF (reference sequence). This CDR3 is built from 14 residues. The germline V and J ends were trimmed by 3 bases and 8 bases, with 16 bases remaining between them. The CDR3 loop is CATSSLTDSWGYTF. The CDR3 DNA reads TGTGCCACCAGCAGCCTGACAGACTCATGGGGCTACACCTTC.

The rearrangement joins TRBV24-1 to TRBJ1-5, with a weak D call TRBD1 (5 bases). V shed 9 bases and J shed 0 bases, with 14 bases lying between them. This CDR3 spans 15 amino acids. CDR1 and CDR2 (germline): KGHDR, SFDVKD. The CDR3: CATPPGAYSNQPQHF. The CDR3 region has the DNA TGTGCCACCCCTCCTGGGGCTTATAGCAATCAGCCCCAGCATTTT.

This rearrangement joins TRBV13 to TRBJ2-1; TRBD2 matches at 13 bases. Germline CDR1 reads PRHDT; CDR2 reads FYEKMQ (reference sequence). This CDR3 has 16 amino acids. V shed 3 bases, J shed 6 bases, and the junction held 5 bases outside the gene matches. CDR3 DNA sequence: TGTGCCAGCAGCTTTACTAGCGGGAGGGGCCTCAATGAGCAGTTCTTC. This gives the protein CASSFTSGRGLNEQFF. Together with reference TRBV13 and TRBJ2-1, the CDR3 gives the full variable domain: AAGVIQSPRHLIKEKRETATLKCYPIPRHDTVYWYQQGPGQDPQFLISFYEKMQSDKGSIPDRFSAQQFSDYHSELNMSSLELGDSALYFCASSFTSGRGLNEQFFGPGTRLTVL.

V gene TRBV2 combines with J gene TRBJ2-7; TRBD1 matches at 7 bases. Germline V gene lookup returns CDR1 SNHLY and CDR2 FYNNEI. V lost 4 bases and J lost 4; bases outside the gene matches: 10. This CDR3 spans 15 amino acids. The CDR3, as DNA: TGTGCCAGCAGTGCCTTCCGGGACAGTGCATACGAGCAGTACTTC. Translated, it gives CASSAFRDSAYEQYF. Looking up the rest from reference TRBV2 and TRBJ2-7 gives the full variable domain: EPEVTQTPSHQVTQMGQEVILRCVPISNHLYFYWYRQILGQKVEFLVSFYNNEISEKSEIFDDQFSVERPDGSNFTLKIRSTKLEDSAMYFCASSAFRDSAYEQYFGPGTRLTVT.

The J gene is TRBJ1-4, the V gene TRBV7-2; TRBD1 aligns across 12 bases. After removal of 5 bases from V and 8 bases from J, the junction contained 12 bases not matched to a gene. This CDR3 is built from 17 residues. The germline V gene encodes CDR1 SGHTA and CDR2 FQGNSA. CDR3 sequence reads: CASSPGGQGALGEKLFF. The CDR3, as DNA: TGTGCCAGCAGCCCTGGGGGACAGGGGGCTCTTGGGGAAAAACTGTTTTTT.

The CDR3 sequence is CASRSGTGTDTQYF. CDR3 in DNA: TGTGCCAGCAGATCCGGGACAGGGACAGATACGCAGTATTTT. This chain joins TRBV6-5 and TRBJ2-3, with 9 bases that match TRBD1. Germline CDR1 and CDR2: MNHEY and SVGAGI. The CDR3 totals 14 residues. The trim removed 6 bases at V and 3 bases at J, leaving 4 bases unmatched.

This chain uses TRBV7-9 with TRBJ1-4; D is undetermined. From germline, CDR1 is SEHNR and CDR2 FQNEAQ (reference sequence). There are 16 residues in the CDR3. The V end lost 5 bases, the J end lost 0 bases, and 13 bases lay between the germline ends. The CDR3 sequence: CASSHGRRSTNEKLFF. In nucleotides, the CDR3 is TGTGCCAGCAGCCATGGGCGCCGCTCAACTAATGAAAAACTGTTTTTT.

V usage is TRBV3-1 (or the pseudogene TRBV3-2) and J usage is TRBJ2-7; 8 bases line up with TRBD2. The CDR3 has 16 amino acids. The V segment lost 1 base and the J segment 4 bases; nucleotides outside the gene matches: 9. Germline V gives CDR1 LGHDT, CDR2 YNNKEL (reference sequence). The CDR3, as DNA: TGTGCCAGCAGCCAAGGTTCGGCGGGGGGACAATACGAGCAGTACTTC. Residues: CASSQGSAGGQYEQYF.

This sequence joins TRBV7-6 and TRBJ1-1; tentative D call: TRBD1 (5 bases). V was pared by 8 bases and J by 0 bases, with 22 bases between. This CDR3 is built from 17 residues. CDR1 is SGHVS, CDR2 FNYEAQ, per germline. The CDR3 loop reads CASSPSPPTVMNTEAFF. Written as DNA, the CDR3 is TGTGCCAGCTCCCCATCCCCGCCGACAGTCATGAACACTGAAGCTTTCTTT.

This clone was seen only once. The chain carries TRBV19 and TRBJ2-7, with 9 nucleotides matching TRBD2. Germline CDR1 reads LNHDA; CDR2 reads SQIVND (reference sequence). V was clipped by 6 bases and J by 2 bases; unmatched bases: 14. This CDR3 contains 17 residues. CDR3 nucleotide sequence: TGTGCCAGTAGCCCGGACGATTCAGGCGGGAGGGCCTACGAGCAGTACTTC. Amino acid sequence: CASSPDDSGGRAYEQYF.

The chain joins TRBV5-4 to TRBJ1-1; D is ambiguous. Germline V gene sequence: CDR1 SGHNT, CDR2 YYREEE (reference sequence). V lost 5 bases, J lost 0 bases, and 11 bases lay in between. CDR3 size: 14 residues. The CDR3 coding sequence is TGTGCCAGCAGGCCGCAGAATATGAACACTGAAGCTTTCTTT. This gives the protein CASRPQNMNTEAFF. Together with reference TRBV5-4 and TRBJ1-1, the CDR3 gives the full variable domain: ETGVTQSPTHLIKTRGQQVTLRCSSQSGHNTVSWYQQALGQGPQFIFQYYREEENGRGNFPPRFSGLQFPNYSSELNVNALELDDSALYLCASRPQNMNTEAFFGQGTRLTVV.

V gene TRBV19 combines with J gene TRBJ1-1; D perhaps matches TRBD1 (6 bases). The V gene's germline CDR1 is LNHDA and CDR2 SQIVND (reference sequence). The germline V and J ends were trimmed by 2 bases and 1 base, with 11 bases remaining between them. The CDR3 consists of 15 residues. In DNA, the CDR3 is TGTGCCAGTAGTATACTTGGACAGCCGAACACTGAAGCTTTCTTT. It translates to CASSILGQPNTEAFF. Using reference TRBV19 and TRBJ1-1 for the parts outside the CDR3, the full variable domain is DGGITQSPKYLFRKEGQNVTLSCEQNLNHDAMYWYRQDPGQGLRLIYYSQIVNDFQKGDIAEGYSVSREKKESFPLTVTSAQKNPTAFYLCASSILGQPNTEAFFGQGTRLTVV.

This clone was picked up one time. The chain recombines TRBV4-1 with TRBJ2-1, with D tentatively TRBD1 or TRBD2 (5 bases each). Per germline, CDR1 MGHRA and CDR2 YSYEKL. Between the trimmed V and J ends, which lost 2 bases and 5 bases, there was a span of 10 bases. The CDR3 spans 14 residues. CDR3 in DNA: TGCGCCAGCAGCCAACCCGGGGCCAACAATGAGCAGTTCTTC. Translated: CASSQPGANNEQFF.

The chain uses TRBV6-5 and TRBJ2-3; 10 bases fit TRBD2. The junction had 8 bases not matched to a gene; V was cut back by 2 bases and J by 6 bases. Germline-derived CDR1 and CDR2 are MNHEY and SVGAGI. The CDR3 has 16 residues. The CDR3 nucleotides are TGTGCCAGCAGTTACATCCTAGCGGGAGAGAAGGATACGCAGTATTTT. Its protein is CASSYILAGEKDTQYF.

The chain carries TRBV2 and TRBJ2-7, with 9 bases identical to TRBD1. This CDR3 is 14 amino acids long. The trim removed 7 bases at V and 3 bases at J, leaving 7 bases unmatched. Germline V CDR1 and CDR2: SNHLY, FYNNEI. CDR3 in amino acids: CASTVQGAIYEQYF. Written as DNA, the CDR3 is TGTGCCAGCACTGTACAGGGGGCAATCTACGAGCAGTACTTC.